One sample yielded the 6 T cell receptor beta chains listed below, sequenced in a study of Ad26.COV2.S vaccination and SARS-CoV-2 variants. The repertoire was sequenced with immunoSEQ multiplex PCR; TCRdb's copy has only in-frame clones and lacks some. The table records around 340,000 clones, around nine tenths of them present only once. Treatment of the sample: 15 to 20 received Ad26.COV2.S at low or high dose, single or two shots; 5 received placebo; per-sample allocation not given. The study sampled participants on day 63 after the first vaccine or placebo injection. This sample comprised peripheral blood, obtained in a trial of Ad26.COV2.S vaccine versus placebo. The receptor set was obtained from a person aged 18-65 years who received the Ad26.COV2.S COVID-19 vaccine or a placebo.

Only one count was recorded for this clone. The chain carries TRBV27 and TRBJ1-2, with TRBD1 identical over 9 bases. Germline values: CDR1 MNHEY, CDR2 SMNVEV (reference sequence). The ends lost 6 bases at V and 4 bases at J; junction bases unmatched: 9. The CDR3 has 15 residues. The CDR3 DNA is TGTGCCAGCAGCCGGACCGGGACAGGGAGCTATGGCTACACCTTC. Translating gives CASSRTGTGSYGYTF.

The chain couples TRBV6-5 to TRBJ1-3; TRBD1 is a possible D gene (5 bases). This CDR3 is 15 amino acids long. CDR1 and CDR2 from the germline V gene are MNHEY and SVGAGI. Trimming removed 0 bases at V and 7 bases at J, with 13 bases between. This CDR3 reads CASSYSGPQGNTIYF. CDR3 sequence (DNA): TGTGCCAGCAGTTACTCGGGACCCCAAGGGAACACCATATATTTT.

This clone was recorded a few times. CDR3 amino acids: CASSEVFSGGTYEQYF. The DNA of the CDR3 is TGTGCCAGCAGTGAAGTTTTCTCGGGGGGAACCTACGAGCAGTACTTC. The chain has TRBV6-1 and TRBJ2-7; 7 bases match TRBD2. This CDR3 contains 16 residues. The V and J ends lost 1 base and 2 bases, in that order; junction bases with no gene match: 8. Germline V gene data show CDR1 as MNHNS and CDR2 as SASEGT.

In its sample, this clone was seen once. This chain connects TRBV12-3 or TRBV12-4 to TRBJ2-7, with 8 positions matching TRBD2. The CDR3 totals 13 residues. Unmatched junction bases numbered 2, after V lost 4 bases and J lost 3 bases. CDR3 sequence: CASSWSGSYEQYF. DNA for the CDR3: TGTGCCAGCAGTTGGAGCGGGAGCTACGAGCAGTACTTC.

The chain combines TRBV6-2 or TRBV6-3 with TRBJ1-3, with a possible D match to TRBD1 (6 bases). The V and J ends lost 0 bases and 4 bases respectively, with 10 bases between them. CDR3 length: 15 residues. Germline V gene sequence: CDR1 MNHEY, CDR2 SVGEGT. CDR3 DNA: TGTGCCAGCAGTTACTCGACAGGCGGAGGAAACACCATATATTTT. Translating gives CASSYSTGGGNTIYF.

The chain couples TRBV7-8 to TRBJ1-4; D gene ambiguous. V was shortened by 1 base and J by 8 bases, with 8 bases between the two germline ends. The CDR3 covers 13 residues. Per the germline V gene, CDR1 is SGHVS and CDR2 is FQNEAQ. The CDR3 DNA is TGTGCCAGCAGCTTAGAACATGCGGAAAAACTGTTTTTT. Residues: CASSLEHAEKLFF.